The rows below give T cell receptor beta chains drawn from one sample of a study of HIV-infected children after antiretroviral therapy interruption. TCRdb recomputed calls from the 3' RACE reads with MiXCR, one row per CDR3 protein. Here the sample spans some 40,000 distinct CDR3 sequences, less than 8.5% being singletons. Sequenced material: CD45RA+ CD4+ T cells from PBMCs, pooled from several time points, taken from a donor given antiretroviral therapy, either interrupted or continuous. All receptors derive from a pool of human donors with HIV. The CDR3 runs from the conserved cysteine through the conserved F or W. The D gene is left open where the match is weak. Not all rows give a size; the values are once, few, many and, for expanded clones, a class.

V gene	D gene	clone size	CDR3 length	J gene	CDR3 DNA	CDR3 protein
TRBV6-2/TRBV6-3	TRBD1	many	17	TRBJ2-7	TGTGCCAGCAGCGGCCTTATGGACAGGCTAGCCTCCTACGAGCAGTACTTC	CASSGLMDRLASYEQYF
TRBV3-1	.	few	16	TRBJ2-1	TGTGCCAGCAGCCAAAGTGGTCAGCGACGCTACAATGAGCAGTTCTTC	CASSQSGQRRYNEQFF
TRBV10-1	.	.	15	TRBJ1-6	TGTGCCAGCAGTGGGACAAATTCCTATAATTCGCCCCTCTACTTT	CASSGTNSYNSPLYF
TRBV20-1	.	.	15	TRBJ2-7	TGCAGTGCTAGGGTGCGGACCAAATTAGGATACGAGCAGTACTTC	CSARVRTKLGYEQYF
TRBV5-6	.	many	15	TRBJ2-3	TGTGCCAGCAGCTTGAGGAGGACTCGGGCAGATACGCAGTATTTT	CASSLRRTRADTQYF
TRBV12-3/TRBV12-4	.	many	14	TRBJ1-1	TGTGCCAGCAGTTTGGTACAGATGAACACTGAAGCTTTCTTT	CASSLVQMNTEAFF
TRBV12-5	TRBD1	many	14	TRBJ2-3	TGTGCTAGTGGTTTGACAGGGGGATACAATACGCAGTATTTT	CASGLTGGYNTQYF
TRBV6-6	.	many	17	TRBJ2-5	TGTGCCAGCGGTGATGCGGGACTGGGGGGTAACCAAGACACCCAGTACTTT	CASGDAGLGGNQDTQYF
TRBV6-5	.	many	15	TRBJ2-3	TGTGCCAGCAGCCCCCGGTCCAGGCGCACAGATACGCAGTATTTT	CASSPRSRRTDTQYF
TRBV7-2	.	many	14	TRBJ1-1	TGTGCCAGCAGCTCCCGAGGGTCCGACACTGAAGCTTTCTTT	CASSSRGSDTEAFF
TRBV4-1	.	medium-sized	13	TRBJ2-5	TGTGCCAGCAGCCAAGTGGGCCAAGACACCCAGTACTTT	CASSQVGQDTQYF
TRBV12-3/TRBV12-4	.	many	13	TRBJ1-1	TGTGCCAGCAGTTTAGCCCAGAACACTGAAGCTTTCTTT	CASSLAQNTEAFF
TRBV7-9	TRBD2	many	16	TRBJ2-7	TGTGCCAGCAGCAAATTCATGCGGGAGTCCTTCGGCGAGCAGTACTTC	CASSKFMRESFGEQYF
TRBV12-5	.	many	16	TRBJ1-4	TGTGCTAGTGGTTTGGTACCGGGTGCAACTAATGAAAAACTGTTTTTT	CASGLVPGATNEKLFF
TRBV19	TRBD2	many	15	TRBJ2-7	TGTGCCAGTAGTACTACCGGGACTAGCAAGCACGAGCAGTACTTC	CASSTTGTSKHEQYF
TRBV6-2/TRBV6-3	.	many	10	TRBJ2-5	TGTGCCACCCAGGAGGAGACCCAGTACTTC	CATQEETQYF
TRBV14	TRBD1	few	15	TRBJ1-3	TGTGCCAGCAGCCAAAAGGACAGGGTGCGGAACACCATATATTTT	CASSQKDRVRNTIYF
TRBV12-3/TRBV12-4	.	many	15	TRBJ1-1	TGTGCCAGCAGTCCCCCGGGGGGACCGAACACTGAAGCTTTCTTT	CASSPPGGPNTEAFF
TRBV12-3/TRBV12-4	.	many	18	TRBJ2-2	TGTGCCAGCAGCATAGGGGGAGTTTTCCACTCGAACACCGGGGAGCTGTTTTTT	CASSIGGVFHSNTGELFF
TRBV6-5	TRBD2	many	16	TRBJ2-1	TGTGCCAGCAGTTACTCGGGAGGGCTCAGAGGGAATGAGCAGTTCTTC	CASSYSGGLRGNEQFF
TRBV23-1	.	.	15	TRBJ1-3	TGCGCCAGCAGTCTATCGGGGCCCCAGGGAAACACCATATATTTT	CASSLSGPQGNTIYF
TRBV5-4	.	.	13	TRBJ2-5	TGTGCCAGCGCCGATGGGGCTGAAGAGGCCCAGTACTTC	CASADGAEEAQYF
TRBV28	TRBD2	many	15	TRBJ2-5	TGTGCCAGCAGTTTGCCTAGCGGGCGCCAAGAGACCCAGTACTTC	CASSLPSGRQETQYF
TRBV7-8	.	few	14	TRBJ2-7	TGTGCCAGCAGCTTCCGGGACACCTCCTACGAGCAGTACTTC	CASSFRDTSYEQYF
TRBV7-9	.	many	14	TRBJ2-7	TGTGCCAGCAGGCCGACTAGGGGGAATTACGAGCAGTACTTC	CASRPTRGNYEQYF
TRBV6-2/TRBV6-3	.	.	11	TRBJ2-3	TGTGCCAGCGGATCCACAGATACGCAGTATTTT	CASGSTDTQYF
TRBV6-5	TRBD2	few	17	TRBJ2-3	TGTGCCAGCAGTTACTCGGGACTAGCGGGGGGGCCGGGTACGCAGTATTTT	CASSYSGLAGGPGTQYF
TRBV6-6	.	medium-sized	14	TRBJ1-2	TGTGCCAGCGGTGAGGGACGTGCAAACTCCGACTACACCTTC	CASGEGRANSDYTF
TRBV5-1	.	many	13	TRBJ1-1	TGCGCCACGAAGGGATCGATGAACACTGAAGCTTTCTTT	CATKGSMNTEAFF
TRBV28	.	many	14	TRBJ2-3	TGTGCCAGCAGTTCCGACACCTGGCGGGATACGCAGTATTTT	CASSSDTWRDTQYF
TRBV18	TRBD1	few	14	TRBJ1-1	TGTGCCAGCTCGCACGGACAGGCAAACACTGAAGCTTTCTTT	CASSHGQANTEAFF
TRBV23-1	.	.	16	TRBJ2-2	TGCGCCAGCAGTCCGCCCGGGACCCAGAACACCGGGGAGCTGTTTTTT	CASSPPGTQNTGELFF